The 20 T cell receptor beta chains reported below all come from one sample, sequenced in a study of tumor and adjacent non-tumor tissue in lung cancer. Three rounds of nested PCR, following a modified ARM-PCR protocol, produced the TCRbeta library. TCRdb re-analysed the multiplex PCR reads in MiXCR, keeping a single row per CDR3 protein. The table records tens of thousands of distinct CDR3 sequences, 80% of them present only once. No cell sorting was done before RNA was extracted from the tissue. Material: lung tumor tissue. The source of these receptors is a woman in her forties or fifties with non-small cell lung cancer.

This clonotype was counted a few times. A junction end diverges from the germline sequence, so it may reflect a read error. The CDR3, as DNA: TGTGCCAGCAATTACAGGGGCCGGGAGACTGAAGCTTTCTTT. Translation: CASNYRGRETEAFF. This chain joins TRBV6-2 or TRBV6-3 and TRBJ1-1, with 7 bases that match TRBD1. Germline CDR1 MNHEY, CDR2 SVGEGT. CDR3 length equals 14 residues.

This chain uses TRBV29-1 with TRBJ2-5, with D possibly matching TRBD2 (5 bases). There are 12 residues in the CDR3. CDR1 and CDR2 from the germline V gene are SQVTM and ANQGSEA. The CDR3: CDVVGDVETQYF. For the CDR3, the DNA is TGCGACGTTGTCGGGGATGTGGAGACCCAGTACTTC.

About this clonotype: One junction end does not reproduce the germline sequence, and a read error may be involved. The chain combines TRBV6-2 or TRBV6-3 with TRBJ2-1; D might be TRBD2 (5 bases). The CDR3 runs to 15 residues. The germline V gene encodes CDR1 MNHEY and CDR2 SVGEGT. The CDR3 protein is CASASVKRADNEQLF. The CDR3 DNA reads TGTGCTAGCGCCAGCGTGAAGAGGGCCGACAATGAGCAGTTATTC.

A note on this clonotype: Germline is not matched at one junction end, which may reflect a read error. The chain recombines TRBV11-2 with TRBJ2-3, with D unresolved. Germline CDR1 reads SGHAT; CDR2 reads FQNNGV. This CDR3 spans 13 amino acids. The CDR3 DNA sequence: TGTGTCAGCAGCTTAGGTGGGGTAGATACGCGGTATTTT. As protein: CVSSLGGVDTRYF.

About this clonotype: In this CDR3 the conserved last residue, phenylalanine or tryptophan, is missing, so a read error is likely. The V call is TRBV6-1, the J call TRBJ2-1, with 7 bases lining up with TRBD2. The CDR3 spans 17 residues. Germline-derived CDR1 and CDR2 are MNHNS and SASEGT. This chain's CDR3 is CASSEIGGLYSYNEQFS. For the CDR3, the DNA is TGTGCCAGCAGTGAAATCGGGGGACTATACTCCTACAACGAGCAGTTCTCC.

This clonotype was detected ten times or more. V gene TRBV9 combines with J gene TRBJ2-4; 7 nucleotides match TRBD1. This CDR3 is built from 14 residues. Germline CDR1 reads SGDLS; CDR2 reads YYNGEE. Trimming took 6 bases from V and 7 from J; bases not matched to a gene: 10. Written as DNA, the CDR3 is TGTGCCAGCACCCTCCCTGGACAGGTTAACATTCAGTACTTC. It is translated as CASTLPGQVNIQYF.

In regard to this clonotype: A much bigger clone sits one base away, suggesting this may be a read error. The chain recombines TRBV5-1 with TRBJ1-5; the D is unclear. CDR3 length equals 13 residues. Germline V gene lookup returns CDR1 SGHRS and CDR2 YFSETQ. The chain's CDR3 is CPSSLDPNQPQHF. For the CDR3, the DNA is TGCCCCAGCAGCTTGGATCCCAATCAGCCCCAGCATTTT.

Comment on this clonotype: A read error is likely, as this CDR3 ends without the conserved phenylalanine or tryptophan. V gene TRBV4-1 combines with J gene TRBJ2-3; D may be TRBD2 (5 bases). Trimming removed 2 bases at V and 1 base at J, with 13 bases between. The germline gives CDR1 MGHRA, CDR2 YSYEKL. The CDR3 contains 16 residues. The CDR3 DNA follows: TGCGCCAGCAGCCAATCGACTATCGGAGGCACAGATACGCAGTATTCT. This codes for CASSQSTIGGTDTQYS.

Remarks on this clonotype: This likely comes from a read error, as the CDR3 has no conserved phenylalanine or tryptophan at its end. This rearrangement joins TRBV11-2 to TRBJ2-7; 10 bases agree with TRBD2. Germline lookup yields CDR1 SGHAT and CDR2 FQNNGV. The CDR3 has 16 residues. The CDR3 region is CDSSLRGLAVSDEQYI. CDR3 DNA sequence: TGTGACAGCAGTCTAAGAGGACTAGCGGTCTCGGACGAGCAGTACATC.

This chain links TRBV9 with TRBJ2-1; D is ambiguous. CDR1 and CDR2 (germline): SGDLS, YYNGEE. Trimming stripped 0 bases from V and 3 bases from J, with 4 bases between. The CDR3 runs 13 residues. The CDR3 DNA reads TGTGCCAGCAGCGTAGACAACTACAATGAGCAGTTCTTC. It yields the protein CASSVDNYNEQFF.

At least ten counts were recorded for this clonotype. V gene TRBV7-9 combines with J gene TRBJ1-1; D gene unclear. Trimming took off 4 bases at V and 4 bases at J, with 16 bases between the two ends. CDR3 length equals 15 residues. CDR1 SEHNR and CDR2 FQNEAQ come from the germline V gene (reference sequence). In nucleotides, the CDR3 is TGTGCCAGCAGCTCTAGTAGGCACCGGCTCACTGAAGCTTTCTTT. As protein: CASSSSRHRLTEAFF.

In regard to this clonotype: Since no conserved phenylalanine or tryptophan closes the CDR3, a read error is the likely cause. V usage is TRBV11-3 and J usage is TRBJ2-1; the D gene is possibly TRBD2 (6 bases). This CDR3 spans 15 amino acids. The germline V gene has CDR1 SGHNT and CDR2 YENEEA. The CDR3 sequence: CATSLETSSYNEQFI. The CDR3 nucleotides are TGTGCCACCAGCTTAGAGACTAGCTCCTACAATGAGCAGTTCATC.

As for this clonotype: Sequence at one end of the junction differs from germline and may be a read error. The V gene is TRBV11-2, the J gene TRBJ2-2, with D possibly being TRBD2 (6 bases). Germline CDR1 reads SGHAT; CDR2 reads FQNNGV. The CDR3 has 14 amino acids. Here the CDR3 DNA reads TGTGCCAGCATTTTAGAACAATTAGGCGGGGAGCTCTTTTTT. This codes for CASILEQLGGELFF.

The V and J genes are TRBV20-1 and TRBJ2-2, with D perhaps TRBD1 (6 bases). Trimming left V 7 bases short and J 7 bases short, with 19 bases between. CDR1 and CDR2 (germline): DFQATT, SNEGSKA (reference sequence). This CDR3 spans 14 amino acids. CDR3 protein: CSVGGQRALGELFF. CDR3 sequence (DNA): TGCAGTGTTGGAGGACAGAGGGCGCTCGGGGAGCTGTTTTTT.

As regards this clonotype: This may arise from a read error, as a much more abundant clone is one base away. V gene TRBV7-8 combines with J gene TRBJ1-1; possible D gene TRBD1, 6 bases. CDR1 SGHVS and CDR2 FQNEAQ come from the germline V gene. The CDR3 extends over 14 amino acids. As DNA, the CDR3 is TGTGCCAGCAGCGTTGGGGGGCGGAACACTGACGCTTTCTTT. Translating gives CASSVGGRNTDAFF.

V gene TRBV20-1 combines with J gene TRBJ2-3; D is perhaps TRBD1 (6 bases). Per the germline V gene, CDR1 is DFQATT and CDR2 is SNEGSKA (reference sequence). V was clipped by 1 base and J by 2 bases, with 19 bases between them. This CDR3 spans 17 amino acids. This chain's CDR3 is CSARVGLEGVVTDTQYF. The CDR3, as DNA: TGCAGTGCTAGAGTAGGGCTAGAGGGGGTTGTCACAGATACGCAGTATTTT.

This clonotype ranks as medium-sized. The chain links TRBV6-2 or TRBV6-3 to TRBJ1-3, with no clear D. V was trimmed by 6 bases and J by 0 bases, leaving 9 bases between them. Germline V gene lookup returns CDR1 MNHEY and CDR2 SVGEGT. This CDR3 region has 14 residues. The DNA for the CDR3 is TGTGCCAGCAGATCCGGGAGCTCTGGAAACACCATATATTTT. Residues: CASRSGSSGNTIYF.

Regarding this clonotype: An end of the junction differs from the germline gene, which may be a read error. The chain carries TRBV4-1 and TRBJ1-1; D gene ambiguous. The CDR3 totals 16 residues. Per germline, CDR1 MGHRA and CDR2 YSYEKL. CDR3 in DNA: TGCGCCAGTAGCCAAGATCTCTACTGGGTTGGCACTGAAGCTTTCTTT. Translated, it gives CASSQDLYWVGTEAFF.

With regard to this clonotype: This could be a read error, since a much larger clone is one nucleotide away. This chain connects TRBV5-1 to TRBJ2-1; 14 bases line up with TRBD2. There are 17 residues in the CDR3. CDR1 is SGHRS and CDR2 is YFSETQ in the germline V gene. V was pared by 4 bases and J by 7 bases, with 10 bases of the junction left unmatched. The CDR3 protein is CASSVGTSGRGVNEQFF. DNA for the CDR3: TGCGCCAGCAGCGTAGGGACTAGCGGGAGAGGTGTAAATGAGCAGTTCTTC.

A word on this clonotype: This likely comes from a read error, as the CDR3 has no conserved phenylalanine or tryptophan at its end. No DNA is shown, since the ends of the CDR3 on it are uncertain; the CDR3 is the one TCRdb lists. The rearrangement links TRBV10-3 to TRBJ2-7; no DNA check was done on the table's D call, TRBD1. The germline CDR1 and CDR2 sequences are ENHRY and SYGVKD. A total of 12 residues make up the CDR3, ends included. The chain's CDR3 is CAISEEGTGCDL.